Presented here are 10 T cell receptor beta chains from one specimen sequenced in a study of T-cell memory formation after mild COVID-19. MiXCR was run by TCRdb on the 5' RACE reads, yielding one entry per CDR3 protein. The table includes hundreds of thousands of distinct CDR3 sequences, roughly 17% detected once. The sample consisted of PBMCs or a T cell subset sorted from them (not recorded which). The source is a man aged 18-30 years who had mild COVID-19 (a few samples of this study predate the infection). Cell type and time point are not known.

The chain combines TRBV7-8 with TRBJ2-1; TRBD1 is a possible D gene (5 bases). Germline values: CDR1 SGHVS, CDR2 FQNEAQ. Trimming removed 5 bases from V and 5 bases from J, with 10 bases in between. CDR3 size: 13 residues. The CDR3 DNA reads TGTGCCAGCAGCCCCACCAGGGACAATGAGCAGTTCTTC. Encoded protein: CASSPTRDNEQFF.

The chain uses TRBV4-1 and TRBJ1-2; tentatively, D is TRBD1 (6 bases). From germline, CDR1 is MGHRA and CDR2 YSYEKL. The germline V and J ends were trimmed by 3 bases and 3 bases, with 11 bases remaining between them. The CDR3 is 14 amino acids. The CDR3 loop is CASSQVQGYYGYTF. Here the CDR3 DNA reads TGCGCCAGCAGCCAGGTACAGGGATACTATGGCTACACCTTC.

The table lists this clonotype with a few counts. The chain is built from TRBV12-3 or TRBV12-4 and TRBJ1-5; D possibly corresponds to TRBD1 (5 bases). Trimming left V 7 bases short and J 0 bases short, with 13 bases between. The CDR3 length is 15 residues. CDR3 bases: TGTGCCAGCATTTCCGACAGCCATAGCAATCAGCCCCAGCATTTT. Translation gives CASISDSHSNQPQHF.

The rearrangement uses TRBV7-2 and TRBJ1-1; no clear D gene. In germline, CDR1 is SGHTA, CDR2 FQGNSA. Trimming stripped 3 bases from V and 4 bases from J, with 12 bases between. The CDR3 sequence is 14 residues long. This CDR3 reads CASSLTKFGTEAFF. In DNA form, the CDR3 reads TGTGCCAGCAGCTTGACAAAGTTCGGCACTGAAGCTTTCTTT.

This clonotype was detected many times. The chain uses TRBV9 and TRBJ2-5; 9 nucleotides align to TRBD2. The CDR3 contains 13 residues. Germline trimming cut 3 bases from V and 5 bases from J; bases unmatched to any gene: 2. Germline CDR1 is SGDLS and CDR2 is YYNGEE. CDR3 sequence reads: CASSASGAETQYF. DNA of the CDR3: TGTGCCAGCAGCGCTAGCGGGGCGGAGACCCAGTACTTC.

In its sample, this clonotype was seen many times. The J gene is TRBJ2-1, the V gene TRBV24-1; TRBD1 matches 8 bases. The V gene end was trimmed by 3 bases and the J gene end by 4 bases; junction bases not matched to a gene: 4. CDR3 size: 15 residues. From germline, CDR1 is KGHDR and CDR2 SFDVKD. CDR3 in DNA: TGTGCCACCAGTGATCCCGGGACAGGTTACAATGAGCAGTTCTTC. Its translation: CATSDPGTGYNEQFF.

This chain links TRBV6-5 with TRBJ1-1; weak D call: TRBD1 (6 bases). The CDR3 is made up of 14 amino acids. CDR1 and CDR2 from the germline V gene are MNHEY and SVGAGI. V was trimmed by 6 bases and J by 6 bases, leaving 17 bases between them. The CDR3 DNA reads as TGTGCCAGCAGGGAACAGGGTCGGGGCGCTGAAGCTTTCTTT. Translated, it gives CASREQGRGAEAFF.

This chain joins TRBV6-1 and TRBJ1-6; D call uncertain. The V end was cut by 11 bases, the J end by 9 bases, with 17 bases between. Germline CDR1 and CDR2: MNHNS and SASEGT. The CDR3 is 13 amino acids. CDR3 sequence reads: CAAGQESRSPLHF. The CDR3 nucleotides read TGTGCCGCCGGTCAGGAATCCCGTTCACCCCTCCACTTT.

This clonotype was observed a handful of times. The chain uses TRBV6-6 and TRBJ1-1; D not certain. The germline V gene encodes CDR1 MNHNY and CDR2 SVGAGI (reference sequence). V was clipped by 8 bases and J by 4 bases, with 14 bases between them. This CDR3 contains 13 residues. The CDR3 DNA is TGTGCCAGCTCCTTAGAACGCCCCACTGAAGCTTTCTTT. Translation: CASSLERPTEAFF.

The J gene is TRBJ2-7, the V gene TRBV2, with D perhaps assigned TRBD1 or TRBD2 (5 bases each). The CDR3 has 18 residues. Per the germline V gene, CDR1 is SNHLY and CDR2 is FYNNEI. V gave up 2 bases and J gave up 7 bases, with 27 bases separating them. The CDR3 coding sequence is TGTGCCAGCAGTGAATTTCTCGGACACCGGGACCGCTTACTGGAGCAGTACGTC. Translation gives CASSEFLGHRDRLLEQYV.